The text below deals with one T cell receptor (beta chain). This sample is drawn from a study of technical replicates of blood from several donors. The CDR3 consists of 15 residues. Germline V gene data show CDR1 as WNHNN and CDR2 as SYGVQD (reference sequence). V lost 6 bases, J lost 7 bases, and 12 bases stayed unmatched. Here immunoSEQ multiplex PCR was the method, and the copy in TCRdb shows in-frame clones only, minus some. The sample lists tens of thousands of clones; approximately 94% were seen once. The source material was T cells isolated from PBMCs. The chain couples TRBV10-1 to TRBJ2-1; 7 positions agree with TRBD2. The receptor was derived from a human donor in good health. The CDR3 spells CASSDTSAALNEQFF. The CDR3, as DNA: TGCGCCAGCAGCGATACTAGCGCAGCTCTTAATGAGCAGTTCTTC.